A selection of T cell receptor beta chains follows, all from one sample in a study of patients and donors after allogeneic stem cell transplantation. TCRdb recomputed calls from the RT-PCR reads with MiXCR, one row per CDR3 protein. The repertoire has 90,000 to 130,000 distinct CDR3 sequences, 35% to 45% of them found once; the top ten carry 27%. Sequences were obtained from blood, either unsorted or a sorted T cell fraction (not recorded which). The receptors derive from a human donor who was either an allogeneic HSCT recipient or a stem cell or donor lymphocyte infusion donor (not recorded which). It is not recorded whose cells these are; they may come from a transplant donor. Both conserved end residues are part of each CDR3. A D gene is named only where the DNA matches it firmly. The listing skips clone size in some rows; elsewhere it reads once, few, many or a size class.

V	size	D	J	DNA	CDR3
TRBV27	few	-	TRBJ2-7	TGTGCCAGCAGTCCCAGGCGCTCCTACGAGCAGTACTTC	CASSPRRSYEQYF
TRBV10-3	few	TRBD2	TRBJ2-1	TGTGCCATCACCCGGACTAGCGGAAGCTCCTACAATGAGCAGTTCTTC	CAITRTSGSSYNEQFF
TRBV12-3/TRBV12-4	once	TRBD2	TRBJ2-1	TGTGCCAGCAGTCCAAGGGCGGGAGCCCTCTTGGGTGAGCAGTTCTTC	CASSPRAGALLGEQFF
TRBV20-1	-	-	TRBJ1-2	TGCAGTGCTGCAAAGGGGGGCTATGGCTACACCTTC	CSAAKGGYGYTF
TRBV6-2/TRBV6-3	-	-	TRBJ1-5	TGTGCCAGCAGTTACAATCGTACGGGGTTTGGTCAGCCCCAGCATTTT	CASSYNRTGFGQPQHF
TRBV3-1	few	-	TRBJ1-5	TGTGCCAGCAGCCCTCGGGTTGGCAATCAGCCCCAGCATTTT	CASSPRVGNQPQHF
TRBV7-2	-	-	TRBJ1-1	TGTGCCAGCAGCTTAGAGCCAGGTCAATCTGAAGCTTTCTTT	CASSLEPGQSEAFF
TRBV7-8	once	-	TRBJ2-3	TGTGCCAGCAGCGTCGGGATAGGCACAGATACGCAGTATTTT	CASSVGIGTDTQYF
TRBV5-1	-	-	TRBJ1-1	TGCGCCAGCAGCTCGACACAGGGACGCACTGAAGCTTTCTTT	CASSSTQGRTEAFF
TRBV4-1	-	-	TRBJ1-1	TGCGCCAGCAGCCAAGGTTCTGGGGGTGGGCGCACTGAAGCTTTCTTT	CASSQGSGGGRTEAFF
TRBV15	few	TRBD1	TRBJ1-5	TGTGCCACCAGCACCCAGACAGGGGCCTTAAGGCCCCAGCATTTT	CATSTQTGALRPQHF
TRBV6-6	-	-	TRBJ1-6	TGTGCCAGCAGTTTCCAAAATCAACCTCCCTATAATTCACCCCTCCACTTT	CASSFQNQPPYNSPLHF
TRBV28	-	-	TRBJ1-6	TGTGCCAGCAGTTTTGGAGGGACATATTCACCCCTCCACTTT	CASSFGGTYSPLHF
TRBV5-1	-	-	TRBJ2-1	TGCGCCAGCAGCTTGTATGTGGGTAACAATGAGCAGTTCTTC	CASSLYVGNNEQFF
TRBV6-2/TRBV6-3	-	TRBD2	TRBJ2-2	TGTGCCAGCAAACCGGGACTAGTTACCGGGGAGCTGTTTTTT	CASKPGLVTGELFF
TRBV15	-	-	TRBJ1-5	TGTGCCACCAGGGCAGGCTACGATCAGCCCCAGCATTTT	CATRAGYDQPQHF
TRBV5-1	few	-	TRBJ2-2	TGCGCCAGCAGCCCGGGGTTAGCGGCGAACACCGGGGAGCTGTTTTTT	CASSPGLAANTGELFF
TRBV5-1	-	TRBD1	TRBJ2-1	TGCGCCAGCAGCTTACCCGACAGGGGCCGCGATGAGCAGTTCTTC	CASSLPDRGRDEQFF
TRBV7-2	few	TRBD1	TRBJ1-1	TGTGCCAGCAGCTTGGGACAGGCAAGGGACACTGAAGCTTTCTTT	CASSLGQARDTEAFF
TRBV7-2	-	-	TRBJ2-5	TGTGCCAGCAGCCACACCAACAGGAGGACCCAGAGGGAGACCCAGTACTTC	CASSHTNRRTQRETQYF
TRBV6-6	few	-	TRBJ1-5	TGTGCCAGCAGTTACCGGACCAGGGAGAATCAGCCCCAGCATTTT	CASSYRTRENQPQHF
TRBV24-1	-	-	TRBJ2-7	TGTGCCACCAGTGCGGGGAGGCCGTCCTACGAGCAGTACTTC	CATSAGRPSYEQYF
TRBV2	-	TRBD1	TRBJ1-5	TGTGCCAGCACCGGCGACAGGGACAATCAGCCCCAGCATTTT	CASTGDRDNQPQHF
TRBV20-1	many	-	TRBJ1-5	TGCAGTGCTAGTGGTCTCGCGCTGGGTCAGCCCCAGCATTTT	CSASGLALGQPQHF
TRBV15	-	-	TRBJ2-1	TGTGCCACCAGCAACGATCGAAGCTCCTACAATGAGCAGTTCTTC	CATSNDRSSYNEQFF
TRBV7-2	many	-	TRBJ1-4	TGTGCCAGCAGCTTAGGGGGACATCCTGTTGAAAAACTGTTTTTT	CASSLGGHPVEKLFF
TRBV20-1	few	-	TRBJ1-6	TGCAGTGCTGAAAGGGACCCCGGGTCACCCCTCCACTTT	CSAERDPGSPLHF
TRBV28	few	-	TRBJ1-6	TGTGCCAGCAGCTCTGGGGAAGGGAAGTCACCCCTCCACTTT	CASSSGEGKSPLHF
TRBV6-1	once	TRBD2	TRBJ2-1	TGTGCCAGCAGTGAAGTGAGGGGCCCTAGCGGGATCAGTAATGAGCAGTTCTTC	CASSEVRGPSGISNEQFF
TRBV4-3	-	TRBD1	TRBJ2-7	TGCGCCAGCAGCCAAGACCTTTTTCCGGGACAGGGATTTTACGAGCAGTACTTC	CASSQDLFPGQGFYEQYF
TRBV20-1	-	-	TRBJ2-1	TGCAGTGCTGGAAGGGGCCAGTTTTATGAGCAGTTCTTC	CSAGRGQFYEQFF
TRBV29-1	-	-	TRBJ2-3	TGCAGCGTTGGGGGCCTAGCTGGGAGTACAGATACGCAGTATTTT	CSVGGLAGSTDTQYF
TRBV20-1	few	-	TRBJ1-5	TGCAGTGCTAGAGGGTCACCAAATCAGCCCCAGCATTTT	CSARGSPNQPQHF
TRBV7-7	-	-	TRBJ2-3	TGTGCTAGCAGCTTATCCCCTCAGGGAGGTGCAGATACGCAGTATTTT	CASSLSPQGGADTQYF
TRBV12-3/TRBV12-4	few	-	TRBJ2-7	TGTGCCAGCAGCGACAGGGAGGACGACGAGCAGTACTTC	CASSDREDDEQYF